Below are 2 T cell receptor beta chains sequenced from a single sample in a study of human T cells and chemical hapten exposure. Time point indicated: patch test 1, 2 weeks after DPC sensitization. Treatment described: therapeutic diphenylcyclopropenone sensitization with weekly scalp DPC. A single record per CDR3 protein comes from TCRdb applying MiXCR to the RACE reads. The repertoire includes 300,000 to 450,000 distinct CDR3 sequences, approximately 5.1% of them detected once, and approximately 2.1% sits in the top ten. This specimen was whole blood, taken in connection with sensitization to the hapten diphenylcyclopropenone (DPC). These receptors all come from a woman in her 50s with alopecia areata. Some clones in this sample may be carry-over from other donors' samples.

About this clonotype itself: A much larger clone lies a single base off, so this may be a read error. V is TRBV29-1 and J is TRBJ2-5; D gene unclear. CDR1 and CDR2 (germline): SQVTM, ANQGSEA. This CDR3 has 13 residues. Trimming removed 7 bases at V and 4 bases at J, with 16 bases between. Here the CDR3 reads CSARPSSLETQYF. Here the CDR3 DNA reads TGCAGCGCCCGGCCGTCCTCCCTAGAGACCCAGTACTTC.

This clonotype was found many times. The chain joins TRBV27 to TRBJ2-3; TRBD1 or TRBD2 may be the D gene (5 bases each). The CDR3 contains 15 residues. Germline V gene data show CDR1 as MNHEY and CDR2 as SMNVEV (reference sequence). Trimming removed 2 bases from V and 5 bases from J, with 14 bases in between. CDR3 sequence reads: CASSLMGPRRDTQYF. In nucleotides, the CDR3 is TGTGCCAGCAGTTTAATGGGACCCCGGAGAGATACGCAGTATTTT.